These T cell receptor beta chains were read from a single sample in a study of cytomegalovirus exposure and HLA in healthy donors. Generated by immunoSEQ multiplex PCR, the TCRdb table keeps only in-frame clones and is missing some. Of about 120,000 clones in the sample, 75% to 85% were seen once. Sequencing used PBMCs. These receptors were obtained from a woman aged 45 to 65 in good health and CMV-seropositive. The CDR3 runs from the conserved cysteine through the conserved F or W. The order of the fields is CDR3 DNA, CDR3 protein, V gene, clone size, D gene, J gene. D genes are given only for firm matches. Not every row has a clone size; where given, it reads once, few, many or a size class.

TGTGCCAGCGGCCTTGTACCGGGACTCCTAGGGACTGAAGCTTTCTTT,CASGLVPGLLGTEAFF,TRBV7-2,NA,NA,TRBJ1-1
TGTGCCAGCAGCTCCCTTCGGGGGCCCCAGCATTTT,CASSSLRGPQHF,TRBV5-6,NA,NA,TRBJ1-5
TGTGCCAGCAGAGAGGGACAGGCGATAGATCAGCCCCAGCATTTT,CASREGQAIDQPQHF,TRBV6-1,NA,TRBD1,TRBJ1-5
TGTGCCAGCAGCTTTCAGGGGACCACCGGGGAGCTGTTTTTT,CASSFQGTTGELFF,TRBV7-2,NA,NA,TRBJ2-2
TGCAGCGTTGGGCAGTTGAACACTGAAGCTTTCTTT,CSVGQLNTEAFF,TRBV29-1,NA,NA,TRBJ1-1
TGCGCCAGCAGCCTGGGACAGGGGGGGAATGAAGCTTTCTTT,CASSLGQGGNEAFF,TRBV5-1,NA,TRBD1,TRBJ1-1
TGTGCCAGCAGCTTATACAGGGCGTCCCACGAGCAGTACTTC,CASSLYRASHEQYF,TRBV7-2,once,NA,TRBJ2-7
TGTGCCAGCAGTGATCCAAATAAGGGACAGCCCACTTACACAGATACGCAGTATTTT,CASSDPNKGQPTYTDTQYF,TRBV2,NA,TRBD1,TRBJ2-3
TGTGCCAGCAGCGCGGGACAGGGGATTGGCTACACCTTC,CASSAGQGIGYTF,TRBV5-4,NA,TRBD1,TRBJ1-2
TGTGCCAGCAGTCAAAGCGGGAGGGCCCTGGATACGCAGTATTTT,CASSQSGRALDTQYF,TRBV6-4,NA,TRBD2,TRBJ2-3
TGTGCCAGCAGCGTCACAGGGACGAACACCGGGGAGCTGTTTTTT,CASSVTGTNTGELFF,TRBV9,once,NA,TRBJ2-2
TGTGCCAGCAGCTGGGGACAGGGAAAGAACACTGAAGCTTTCTTT,CASSWGQGKNTEAFF,TRBV7-9,few,TRBD1,TRBJ1-1
TGCGCCAGCAGCTCCGGGACAGGGGGCTTCACTGAAGCTTTCTTT,CASSSGTGGFTEAFF,TRBV5-1,NA,TRBD1,TRBJ1-1
TGTGCCAGCAGCCCGCCGGGACAGGAAGCTACGGCGGTCGAGCAGTACTTC,CASSPPGQEATAVEQYF,TRBV7-9,once,TRBD1,TRBJ2-7
TGCGCCAGCAGCGCGGCCTCCGGGACAGCCTTATACAATGAGCAGTTCTTC,CASSAASGTALYNEQFF,TRBV5-1,NA,TRBD1,TRBJ2-1
TGTGCCAGCAGTTACCTGTTCACTGAAGCTTTCTTT,CASSYLFTEAFF,TRBV6-6,NA,NA,TRBJ1-1
TGTGCCTGGAGTGGGAGGCTCGGGCAGCCCCAGCATTTT,CAWSGRLGQPQHF,TRBV30,NA,NA,TRBJ1-5
TGCGCCAGCAGCGCGGGGACAGGGATCTATGGCTACACCTTC,CASSAGTGIYGYTF,TRBV5-1,NA,TRBD1,TRBJ1-2
TGTGCCAGCAGCCCGCAGACAGGCCTGAACACTGAAGCTTTCTTT,CASSPQTGLNTEAFF,TRBV7-9,few,NA,TRBJ1-1
TGCGCCAGCAGCCCGACAGGGGGCGTCTACACCTTC,CASSPTGGVYTF,TRBV4-1,NA,TRBD1,TRBJ1-2
TGCGCCAGCAGCTTTCTGGGGGCGGGAAACACCATATATTTT,CASSFLGAGNTIYF,TRBV5-1,NA,NA,TRBJ1-3
TGCGCCAGCAGCCAGGCACTAGGGCGCCCTGAGCAGTTCTTC,CASSQALGRPEQFF,TRBV4-3,few,NA,TRBJ2-1
TGCGCCAGCAGCTTCGGGACTAGCGGCCCTATGAATGAGCAGTTCTTC,CASSFGTSGPMNEQFF,TRBV5-1,NA,TRBD2,TRBJ2-1
TGTGCCAGTAGTGCGGGGTCGACAGGGGCGACAGATACGCAGTATTTT,CASSAGSTGATDTQYF,TRBV19,NA,TRBD1,TRBJ2-3
TGTGCCAGCAGTTTAACCCGCGGGGGAGGTATCACTGAAGCTTTCTTT,CASSLTRGGGITEAFF,TRBV27,NA,NA,TRBJ1-1
TGCGCCAGCAGCTCGAATACAGGGTTGGCGGCCAACGTCCTGACTTTC,CASSSNTGLAANVLTF,TRBV5-1,NA,NA,TRBJ2-6
TGTGCCAGCAGCGAGACTAGCGGGGGTGAGCAGTATTTT,CASSETSGGEQYF,TRBV7-9,once,TRBD2,TRBJ2-3
TGTGCCAGCAGCGTCCAAGCGGGAGGGCCCCACGAGCAGTACTTC,CASSVQAGGPHEQYF,TRBV7-9,NA,TRBD2,TRBJ2-7
TGTGCCAGCACCGGACGGGAGAGCTCCTACAATGAGCAGTTCTTC,CASTGRESSYNEQFF,TRBV6-1,once,NA,TRBJ2-1
TGTGCCAGCAATCGACAGGGGGTCGGCAATGAGCAGTTCTTC,CASNRQGVGNEQFF,TRBV7-2,NA,TRBD1,TRBJ2-1
TGCGCCAGCAGCTTGGGGACAGTGAAGTACGAGCAGTACTTC,CASSLGTVKYEQYF,TRBV5-1,NA,NA,TRBJ2-7
TGTGCCAGCAGCGTAGACGGTGGGGGCTCTAATCTTTACTCCTACGAGCAGTACTTC,CASSVDGGGSNLYSYEQYF,TRBV9,NA,NA,TRBJ2-7
TGCGCCAGCAGCTCACAGGGAAATGAGCAGTTCTTC,CASSSQGNEQFF,TRBV5-1,few,NA,TRBJ2-1
TGTGCCAGCCCAAGGGGGAACACTGAAGCTTTCTTT,CASPRGNTEAFF,TRBV6-5,NA,NA,TRBJ1-1
TGTGCCAGCAGCTTGTGGCAGGGTGATGACGAGCAGTACTTC,CASSLWQGDDEQYF,TRBV7-2,NA,NA,TRBJ2-7
TGTGCCAGCTCACCATTCGACAGGGGGCTGTGGACTGAAGCTTTCTTT,CASSPFDRGLWTEAFF,TRBV18,NA,TRBD1,TRBJ1-1
TGTGCCTGGACGACAGCGAGTGAAAAACTGTTTTTT,CAWTTASEKLFF,TRBV30,NA,NA,TRBJ1-4
TGTGCCAGCAGCTTACACCTCCTAGCGGGGACGCTTTACGAGCAGTACTTC,CASSLHLLAGTLYEQYF,TRBV7-8,NA,TRBD2,TRBJ2-7
TGTGCCAGCTCGTGGGACTATGGCATTCAGTACTTC,CASSWDYGIQYF,TRBV7-2,NA,TRBD2,TRBJ2-4
TGTGCCACCAGCAGAGTCCGGGGGGGGAATCAGCCCCAGCATTTT,CATSRVRGGNQPQHF,TRBV15,NA,NA,TRBJ1-5
TGTGCCAGCAGCTGGGGACAGAATAACTATGGCTACACCTTC,CASSWGQNNYGYTF,TRBV7-2,NA,TRBD1,TRBJ1-2
TGTGCCAGCAGCTTACCGCCAGGGGCGAAGATGGCTGGAAACACCATATATTTT,CASSLPPGAKMAGNTIYF,TRBV7-9,NA,NA,TRBJ1-3
TGCGCCAGCAGCTTAGACAGGGCCGAGCAGTACTTC,CASSLDRAEQYF,TRBV5-1,NA,TRBD1,TRBJ2-7
TGTGCCAGCACAACACAGGGGAATGGGGCCAACGTCCTGACTTTC,CASTTQGNGANVLTF,TRBV19,NA,TRBD1,TRBJ2-6
TGTGCCAGCAGCAGTGACTGGCAGGGTAACGAGCAGTACTTC,CASSSDWQGNEQYF,TRBV2,NA,NA,TRBJ2-7
TGTGCCAGCAGTCAAGGCCCCCGAGGGGGTAGGGAGTACTTC,CASSQGPRGGREYF,TRBV6-5,NA,NA,TRBJ2-5
TGCGCCAGCAGCCTCGCTTTATCAGGGTATGGCTACACCTTC,CASSLALSGYGYTF,TRBV4-3,few,NA,TRBJ1-2
TGTGCCAGCAGCTTAGGGGCGGGAGTAAGGGGAGAGACCCAGTACTTC,CASSLGAGVRGETQYF,TRBV7-2,few,TRBD2,TRBJ2-5
TGTGCCAGCAGTGAACGTGGAAACACCATATATTTT,CASSERGNTIYF,TRBV6-1,NA,NA,TRBJ1-3
TGTGCCAGCAGTTTATCCGCTAGCGGGTCCGGGACCCAGTACTTC,CASSLSASGSGTQYF,TRBV27,once,TRBD2,TRBJ2-5
TGTGCCAGCAGCCTTGACAGGCCGTCTTACAATGAGCAGTTCTTC,CASSLDRPSYNEQFF,TRBV6-5,NA,NA,TRBJ2-1
TGTGCCAGCAGTCCATTAACCGCAGGGAAAACTAATGAAAAACTGTTTTTT,CASSPLTAGKTNEKLFF,TRBV28,NA,NA,TRBJ1-4
TGTGCCAGCAGCTACGGGGAAAGCACCTACGAGCAGTACTTC,CASSYGESTYEQYF,TRBV11-3,NA,NA,TRBJ2-7
TGTGCCAGCAGTGGACAGGGGGCTGGAGATACGCAGTATTTT,CASSGQGAGDTQYF,TRBV2,NA,TRBD1,TRBJ2-3
TGTGCCAGCACGGGGTTGGGGGAGGGGCGAGGCCAGCCCCAGCATTTT,CASTGLGEGRGQPQHF,TRBV2,NA,NA,TRBJ1-5
TGTGCCAGCAGCTTCTCCACCGGGAGCTTGGGCACTGAAGCTTTCTTT,CASSFSTGSLGTEAFF,TRBV7-2,NA,NA,TRBJ1-1